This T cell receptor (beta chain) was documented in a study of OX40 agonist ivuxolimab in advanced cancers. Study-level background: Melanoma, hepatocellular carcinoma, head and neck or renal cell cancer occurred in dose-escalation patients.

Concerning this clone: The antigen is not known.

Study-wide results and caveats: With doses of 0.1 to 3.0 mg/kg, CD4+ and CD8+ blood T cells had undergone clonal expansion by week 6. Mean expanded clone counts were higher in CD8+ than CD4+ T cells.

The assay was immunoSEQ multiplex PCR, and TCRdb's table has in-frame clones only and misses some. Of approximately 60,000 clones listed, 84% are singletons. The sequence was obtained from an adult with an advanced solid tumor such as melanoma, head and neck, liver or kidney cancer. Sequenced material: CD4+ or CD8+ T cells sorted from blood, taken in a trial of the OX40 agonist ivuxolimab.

The CDR3 DNA sequence: TGTGCCAGCAGCTTAACGCCTAGCGAATACGAGCAGTACTTC. This sequence encodes CASSLTPSEYEQYF. The rearrangement links TRBV11-2 to TRBJ2-7; tentative D call: TRBD2 (6 bases). Trimming stripped 2 bases from V and 4 bases from J, with 12 bases between. Germline V gene lookup returns CDR1 SGHAT and CDR2 FQNNGV. The CDR3 is 14 amino acids.